Below are 6 T cell receptor beta chains sequenced from a single sample in a study of OX40 agonist ivuxolimab in advanced cancers. Method: immunoSEQ multiplex PCR; TCRdb's copy keeps in-frame clones and lacks some. The top ten hold about 5% of the sample, which has roughly 72,000 clones, about 84% seen once. Specimen: CD4+ or CD8+ T cells sorted from blood, collected in a trial of the OX40 agonist ivuxolimab. Source of these receptors: an adult with an advanced solid tumor such as melanoma, head and neck, liver or kidney cancer.

The V gene is TRBV2, the J gene TRBJ2-7, with TRBD1 as a possible D gene (6 bases). The CDR3 contains 12 residues. V lost 8 bases and J 3 bases, leaving 11 bases between the germline ends. The germline CDR1 and CDR2 sequences are SNHLY and FYNNEI. The CDR3, as DNA: TGTGCCAGCGCTTCGGACAGCTACGAGCAGTACTTC. Translation: CASASDSYEQYF.

This rearrangement joins TRBV5-1 to TRBJ2-5, with 11 bases aligning to TRBD2. Trimming cost V 4 bases and J 3 bases; bases outside gene matches: 5. This CDR3 spans 15 amino acids. Looked up from germline, CDR1 is SGHRS and CDR2 is YFSETQ. The CDR3 DNA reads as TGCGCCAGCAGCGGAGGGACTAGCGGAAAAGAGACCCAGTACTTC. It yields the protein CASSGGTSGKETQYF.

The chain employs TRBV27 and TRBJ2-7, with D perhaps matching TRBD2 (6 bases). V gave up 7 bases and J gave up 0 bases, with 10 bases separating them. CDR3 length: 13 residues. The germline V gene encodes CDR1 MNHEY and CDR2 SMNVEV (reference sequence). The CDR3 DNA is TGTGCCAGCAAGGGACTGGACTCCTACGAGCAGTACTTC. Translated: CASKGLDSYEQYF.

This clone came up once. The rearrangement links TRBV14 to TRBJ2-5; D is uncertain. CDR3 size: 13 residues. The V end lost 4 bases, the J end lost 1 base, and 7 bases lay between the germline ends. Germline CDR1 SGHDN, CDR2 FVKESK. CDR3 in amino acids: CASSPNSQETQYF. The CDR3 DNA sequence: TGTGCCAGCAGCCCCAACAGCCAAGAGACCCAGTACTTC.

The chain links TRBV18 to TRBJ1-1; no firm D call. Germline values: CDR1 KGHSH, CDR2 LQKENI. The germline V and J ends were trimmed by 6 bases and 6 bases, with 8 bases remaining between them. The CDR3 covers 11 residues. As DNA, the CDR3 is TGTGCCAGCTCCCTCGGGGCTGAAGCTTTCTTT. The encoded protein is CASSLGAEAFF.

The chain links TRBV19 to TRBJ2-3, with TRBD2 matching 11 bases. CDR1 and CDR2 (germline): LNHDA, SQIVND (reference sequence). V trimming: 6 bases; J trimming: 4 bases; junction bases outside the gene matches: 6. The CDR3 length is 15 residues. The CDR3 protein is CASSPFSGGADTQYF. The CDR3 bases are TGTGCCAGTAGCCCGTTTAGCGGGGGGGCAGATACGCAGTATTTT.